A selection of T cell receptor beta chains follows, all from one sample in a study of cytomegalovirus exposure and HLA in healthy donors. Repertoires were generated with immunoSEQ multiplex PCR, while TCRdb's copy carries only in-frame clones and drops some. This table holds 150,000 to 200,000 clones, approximately 87% found once. Sequencing was performed on PBMCs. All receptors come from a woman aged 25 to 39 in good health and CMV-seronegative. CDR3s include the opening cysteine and the closing phenylalanine or tryptophan. D genes are given only for firm matches. Not all rows give a size; the values are once, few, many and, for expanded clones, a class.

>TRBJ2-7|TRBD1|NA|TRBV2
CASQTGGTQEQYF
TGTGCCAGCCAGACAGGGGGGACTCAAGAGCAGTACTTC
>TRBJ1-2|NA|NA|TRBV10-3
CAISEAQGYTF
TGTGCCATCAGTGAGGCCCAGGGCTACACCTTC
>TRBJ2-1|NA|NA|TRBV9
CASSVVIGGSYNEQFF
TGTGCCAGCAGCGTAGTCATCGGGGGCTCCTACAATGAGCAGTTCTTC
>TRBJ1-1|TRBD1|NA|TRBV7-6
CASSLGQPNTEAFF
TGTGCCAGCAGTTTGGGACAGCCGAACACTGAAGCTTTCTTT
>TRBJ2-4|NA|once|TRBV5-4
CASSPWQGADIQYF
TGTGCCAGCAGCCCGTGGCAGGGCGCGGACATTCAGTACTTC
>TRBJ1-3|NA|NA|TRBV19
CASIDRSSGNTIYF
TGTGCCAGTATAGACAGGAGCTCTGGAAACACCATATATTTT
>TRBJ2-1|TRBD1|NA|TRBV27
CASRHTSGGAYNEQFF
TGTGCCAGCAGACACACCTCAGGGGGCGCCTACAATGAGCAGTTCTTC
>TRBJ2-7|TRBD1|NA|TRBV6-5
CASSYTGTGVYEQYF
TGTGCCAGCAGTTACACCGGGACAGGGGTATACGAGCAGTACTTC
>TRBJ1-5|NA|NA|TRBV4-1
CASSQDGEQPQHF
TGCGCCAGCAGCCAAGATGGAGAACAGCCCCAGCATTTT
>TRBJ2-7|NA|NA|TRBV11-2
CASSLTGPLSEQYF
TGTGCCAGCAGCCTAACAGGGCCCCTAAGCGAGCAGTACTTC
>TRBJ2-7|NA|NA|TRBV2
CASSEALLSSTGF
TGTGCCAGCAGTGAAGCGCTCTTATCCTCAACAGGTTTC
>TRBJ2-5|NA|NA|TRBV6-6
CASSYRRETQYF
TGTGCCAGCAGTTACCGTCGGGAGACCCAGTACTTC
>TRBJ1-6|TRBD1|NA|TRBV14
CASSHRRDRNSPLHF
TGTGCCAGCAGCCATAGACGGGACAGGAATTCACCCCTCCACTTT
>TRBJ1-4|TRBD1|NA|TRBV2
CASSESGTGEEKLFF
TGTGCCAGCAGTGAAAGCGGGACAGGGGAAGAAAAACTGTTTTTT
>TRBJ1-5|NA|NA|TRBV2
CASSESGFKRNQPQHF
TGTGCCAGCAGTGAATCAGGGTTTAAGCGCAATCAGCCCCAGCATTTT
>TRBJ2-7|TRBD1|NA|TRBV27
CASSLSTGTGYYEQYF
TGTGCCAGCAGTTTATCAACCGGGACAGGATACTACGAGCAGTACTTC
>TRBJ2-3|TRBD1|NA|TRBV6-5
CASTKPGQGTDTQYF
TGTGCCAGCACCAAACCGGGACAGGGGACAGATACGCAGTATTTT
>TRBJ2-5|NA|NA|TRBV18
CASSQGEGETQYF
TGTGCCAGCTCTCAAGGGGAAGGGGAGACCCAGTACTTC
>TRBJ1-1|NA|NA|TRBV7-8
CASSSGSQNTEAFF
TGTGCCAGCAGCTCTGGTAGTCAGAACACTGAAGCTTTCTTT
>TRBJ2-1|TRBD2|once|TRBV7-9
CASSPLAGGYNEQFF
TGTGCCAGCAGCCCACTAGCGGGGGGCTACAATGAGCAGTTCTTC
>TRBJ2-1|TRBD2|NA|TRBV14
CASSQAGLAGDRYNEQFF
TGTGCCAGCAGCCAAGCGGGACTAGCGGGGGACCGTTACAATGAGCAGTTCTTC
>TRBJ1-6|NA|NA|TRBV27
CASSLRQINSPLHF
TGTGCCAGCAGTTTACGACAAATTAACTCACCCCTCCACTTT
>TRBJ1-5|NA|NA|TRBV19
CASSRGGENQPQHF
TGTGCCAGTAGTAGGGGAGGGGAGAATCAGCCCCAGCATTTT
>TRBJ2-7|NA|NA|TRBV6-5
CASSVQGYYEQYF
TGTGCCAGCAGTGTTCAGGGCTACTACGAGCAGTACTTC
>TRBJ2-7|NA|NA|TRBV6-1
CASSEIFGQPYEQYF
TGTGCCAGCAGTGAAATTTTTGGACAGCCATACGAGCAGTACTTC
>TRBJ2-5|NA|NA|TRBV19
CASSRGVQETQYF
TGTGCCAGTAGTAGAGGAGTTCAAGAGACCCAGTACTTC
>TRBJ1-1|TRBD1|NA|TRBV7-2
CASSLGRGSTEAFF
TGTGCCAGCAGCTTAGGCAGGGGGAGCACTGAAGCTTTCTTT
>TRBJ1-2|TRBD1|NA|TRBV7-2
CASSWTGTGYYGYTF
TGTGCCAGCAGCTGGACCGGGACAGGGTATTATGGCTACACCTTC
>TRBJ2-7|NA|NA|TRBV4-3
CASSQERLHYEQYF
TGCGCCAGCAGCCAAGAGAGGCTACACTACGAGCAGTACTTC
>TRBJ2-5|NA|NA|TRBV18
CASSPFGETQYF
TGTGCCAGCTCACCATTCGGTGAGACCCAGTACTTC
>TRBJ2-7|TRBD1|NA|TRBV2
CASSVPRDRVGSEQYF
TGTGCCAGCAGTGTACCACGGGACAGGGTCGGCTCCGAGCAGTACTTC
>TRBJ2-2|TRBD1|once|TRBV7-9
CASSLVATGSTGELFF
TGTGCCAGCAGCTTAGTCGCGACAGGGTCCACCGGGGAGCTGTTTTTT
>TRBJ2-2|TRBD1|NA|TRBV5-1
CASSLGQGNTGELFF
TGCGCCAGCAGCCTGGGACAGGGGAACACCGGGGAGCTGTTTTTT
>TRBJ1-1|TRBD1|NA|TRBV7-9
CASSPGQGNTEAFF
TGTGCCAGCAGTCCGGGACAGGGGAACACTGAAGCTTTCTTT
>TRBJ1-3|NA|NA|TRBV2
CASRNTGTGNTIYF
TGTGCCAGCAGGAATACAGGGACTGGAAACACCATATATTTT
>TRBJ1-1|NA|NA|TRBV29-1
CSTITGSNTEAFF
TGCAGCACTATAACAGGGTCGAACACTGAAGCTTTCTTT
>TRBJ2-5|TRBD2|NA|TRBV4-1
CASSQDRAAGALQETQYF
TGCGCCAGCAGCCAAGATCGAGCAGCGGGGGCGCTACAAGAGACCCAGTACTTC
>TRBJ1-1|NA|NA|TRBV5-5
CASSQEHRENTEAFF
TGTGCCAGCAGCCAAGAACACAGGGAGAACACTGAAGCTTTCTTT
>TRBJ1-1|NA|NA|TRBV18
CASSPRNTEAFF
TGTGCCAGCTCACCTCGGAACACTGAAGCTTTCTTT
>TRBJ1-4|NA|NA|TRBV7-6
CASSLDPGSTPQNEKLFF
TGTGCCAGCAGCTTAGATCCGGGTTCTACCCCCCAGAATGAAAAACTGTTTTTT
>TRBJ2-7|TRBD2|NA|TRBV19
CASSIGPGLASYEQYF
TGTGCCAGTAGTATAGGTCCGGGACTAGCGTCGTACGAGCAGTACTTC
>TRBJ1-2|TRBD1|NA|TRBV7-2
CASSPQGSYGYTF
TGTGCCAGCAGCCCACAGGGGAGCTATGGCTACACCTTC
>TRBJ1-2|NA|NA|TRBV29-1
CSVASVYGYTF
TGCAGCGTTGCTTCGGTATATGGCTACACCTTC
>TRBJ2-1|TRBD2|NA|TRBV19
CASSIDQMTSGGRLSYNEQFF
TGTGCCAGTAGTATAGATCAGATGACTAGCGGGGGCCGACTCTCCTACAATGAGCAGTTCTTC
>TRBJ2-3|TRBD2|NA|TRBV9
CATSRGASTDTQYF
TGTGCCACCTCGCGGGGGGCAAGCACAGATACGCAGTATTTT
>TRBJ2-5|TRBD2|NA|TRBV23-1
CASSPAGRSFLETQYF
TGCGCCAGCAGTCCAGCGGGGAGAAGCTTTCTAGAGACCCAGTACTTC
>TRBJ2-1|TRBD2|once|TRBV7-9
CASSPTSGGSYNEQFF
TGTGCCAGCAGCCCGACTAGCGGGGGGTCTTACAATGAGCAGTTCTTC
>TRBJ2-3|TRBD2|NA|TRBV5-1
CASSGGTTVISDTQYF
TGCGCCAGCAGCGGGGGGACTACGGTTATATCAGATACGCAGTATTTT
>TRBJ1-2|TRBD1|NA|TRBV7-9
CASSSTGAQYGYTF
TGTGCCAGCAGCTCGACAGGGGCCCAGTATGGCTACACCTTC
>TRBJ2-3|TRBD2|NA|TRBV5-4
CASSVSGGITDTQYF
TGTGCCAGCAGCGTTAGCGGGGGAATCACAGATACGCAGTATTTT
>TRBJ2-7|TRBD2|few|TRBV7-6
CASSPREGFYEQYF
TGTGCCAGCAGCCCTCGGGAGGGCTTCTACGAGCAGTACTTC